A selection of T cell receptor beta chains follows, all from one sample in a study of cytomegalovirus exposure and HLA in healthy donors. TCRdb's copy holds only in-frame clones and misses some; the assay was immunoSEQ multiplex PCR. The data contain around 150,000 clones, roughly 80% of them singletons. The sequenced material came from PBMCs. Every receptor here comes from a man younger than 35 in good health and CMV-seropositive. CDR3s include the opening cysteine and the closing phenylalanine or tryptophan. A D gene is named only where the DNA matches it firmly. Clone size is given for some rows only: seen once, a few or many times, or a class if the clone is expanded.

abundance | d_gene | j_gene | v_gene | CDR3aa | CDR3nt
once | NA | TRBJ2-7 | TRBV11-3 | CASSPGLHYEQYF | TGTGCCAGCAGTCCGGGACTTCATTACGAGCAGTACTTC
once | TRBD1 | TRBJ1-2 | TRBV14 | CASSSLGGQGVSYGYTF | TGTGCCAGCAGCAGTTTAGGTGGACAGGGAGTCAGCTATGGCTACACCTTC
NA | TRBD1 | TRBJ2-7 | TRBV5-5 | CASSGTAPYEQYF | TGTGCCAGCAGCGGGACAGCTCCTTACGAGCAGTACTTC
NA | TRBD1 | TRBJ1-2 | TRBV27 | CASSPLGTGVSGYTF | TGTGCCAGCAGCCCCCTAGGGACAGGGGTCTCTGGCTACACCTTC
NA | NA | TRBJ2-7 | TRBV7-2 | CASSLSGTTTYEQYF | TGTGCCAGCAGCCTATCCGGGACAACCACCTACGAGCAGTACTTC
NA | NA | TRBJ2-2 | TRBV4-1 | CASSRVAVTGELFF | TGCGCCAGCAGCCGGGTTGCGGTCACCGGGGAGCTGTTTTTT
NA | NA | TRBJ1-6 | TRBV30 | CAWNNANSSPLHF | TGTGCCTGGAATAATGCTAACTCATCACCCCTCCACTTT
NA | NA | TRBJ1-4 | TRBV9 | CASSVGATATNEKLFF | TGTGCCAGCAGCGTAGGGGCAACTGCAACTAATGAAAAACTGTTTTTT
few | NA | TRBJ2-3 | TRBV28 | CASSLLGGLDTQYF | TGTGCCAGCAGTTTATTGGGAGGACTAGATACGCAGTATTTT
NA | TRBD2 | TRBJ2-1 | TRBV19 | CASSSGLAEMSSYNEQFF | TGTGCCAGTAGTAGTGGACTAGCGGAGATGAGCTCCTACAATGAGCAGTTCTTC
NA | NA | TRBJ2-5 | TRBV5-1 | CASSSAGVIQETQYF | TGCGCCAGCAGCTCCGCAGGGGTCATCCAAGAGACCCAGTACTTC
once | NA | TRBJ1-4 | TRBV30 | CAWSAGGQRNEKLFF | TGTGCCTGGAGTGCCGGCGGTCAGAGGAATGAAAAACTGTTTTTT
NA | NA | TRBJ2-5 | TRBV5-6 | CASSPDPDSPPQYF | TGTGCCAGCAGCCCGGACCCGGACTCTCCCCCCCAGTACTTC
NA | NA | TRBJ2-1 | TRBV19 | CASLSPGLGQFF | TGTGCCAGTCTCTCCCCGGGTCTTGGGCAGTTCTTC
NA | NA | TRBJ2-7 | TRBV5-5 | CASSLGQAPTYEQYF | TGTGCCAGCAGCTTGGGACAGGCGCCCACCTACGAGCAGTACTTC
NA | NA | TRBJ1-1 | TRBV19 | CASRGRERNTEAFF | TGTGCCAGTAGAGGACGGGAGAGAAACACTGAAGCTTTCTTT
NA | NA | TRBJ2-4 | TRBV28 | CASIQGTKNIQYF | TGTGCCAGCATTCAGGGAACCAAAAACATTCAGTACTTC
NA | NA | TRBJ2-5 | TRBV7-6 | CASSPLAPETQYF | TGTGCCAGCAGCCCGCTAGCCCCAGAGACCCAGTACTTC
NA | NA | TRBJ2-1 | TRBV28 | CASMSSGLDNEQFF | TGTGCCAGCATGTCCTCGGGTCTGGACAATGAGCAGTTCTTC
NA | NA | TRBJ2-1 | TRBV11-3 | CASSLSRGPEQFF | TGTGCCAGCAGCTTATCCAGGGGTCCTGAGCAGTTCTTC
NA | TRBD1 | TRBJ1-1 | TRBV5-1 | CASSRTGNTEAFF | TGCGCCAGCTCCCGGACAGGGAACACTGAAGCTTTCTTT
NA | NA | TRBJ1-1 | TRBV14 | CASSHSGATEAFF | TGTGCCAGCAGCCATTCTGGGGCCACTGAAGCTTTCTTT